This T cell receptor beta chain was recovered during a study of blood T cell repertoires in COVID-19 (dated by TCRdb to the early 2020s). Turning to the overall study: Collaborator samples came from the United States, Italy and Spain and covered acute and convalescent phases of COVID-19. The prospective study material was composed of cDNA or gDNA derived from T cells, B-cell-depleted T cells, or PBMCs. Deeply sampled blood TCRbeta repertoires from subjects exposed to, actively infected with, or recovered from COVID-19 were included in the dataset. A freely available public database, intended as a resource for researchers studying the immune response to SARS-CoV-2, is where the repertoires were released. The samples were drawn from the first 160 participants of the ongoing ImmuneRACE study and from 1,254 subjects provided by 6 global collaborators. A de-identified subject ID, COVID-19 status, age in years and sex were almost always included in the sample metadata. Where available, HLA class I and class II types were taken from metadata supplied by the sample provider and were not determined by assay-based typing.

Each collaborating institution followed its own protocols to collect whole blood in K2EDTA tubes. For TCRbeta analysis, collaborators shipped samples in one of three forms: frozen whole blood, isolated PBMCs, or DNA extracted from either of those sample types. A word on this clone: Its antigen is unknown. The sample holds no much larger clone one base away, and base qualities are not on file.

General findings and caveats noted by the study authors: Clinical and demographic metadata were provided uncurated, with the amount varying by source and participant.

TCRbeta CDR3 regions were amplified from genomic DNA by means of the immunoSEQ Assay, a bias-controlled multiplex PCR. In the authors' own workflow: The number of nucleated cells in each sample was estimated from the amplification of reference gene primers within the assay. To quantify the absolute abundance of each unique TCRbeta CDR3 rearrangement, sequence reads were collapsed and filtered. For each sample, productive Simpson clonality was calculated by taking the square root of Simpson's diversity index across productive rearrangements. TCRdb obtained this table from immuneACCESS and retained in-frame rearrangements with V and J assigned. These tables miss some clones; where compared with another copy, unresolved V genes account for less than half of the shortfall, and the remainder is unexplained. That table is the source of V, J and clone size, and D and trimming were worked out from the DNA. This sample is represented by some 55,000 clones; approximately 89% of them were singletons. Of the sample, 6.6% is held by the ten largest clones.

From the cysteine through the phenylalanine, the CDR3 covers 14 amino acids. Only CDR3 DNA remains: 42 bases, in frame from the first base. The V end loses 2 bases and the J end loses 3 bases, and a stretch of 8 bases separates them. The germline V gene (reference sequence) sets CDR1 to PRHDT and CDR2 to FYEKMQ. Here the chain combines TRBV13 and TRBJ2-1; the D segment could be TRBD2, given 6 matching bases. This receptor was obtained from a man aged 55 to 70 with acute or convalescent COVID-19. The sequencing sample was made of peripheral blood. The CDR3 is CASSLRGFYNEQFF. At the DNA level, the sequence is TGTGCCAGCAGCTTACGGGGGTTCTACAATGAGCAGTTCTTC.